A selection of T cell receptor beta chains follows, all from one sample in a study of PD-L1 blockade in urothelial cancer. TCRdb keeps only in-frame clones here, not all; method: immunoSEQ multiplex PCR. The data show around 45,000 clones, about four fifths seen once. Sequences were derived from PBMCs, sampled around atezolizumab (anti-PD-L1) treatment. The origin of the receptors is a man aged 60 to 69 with urothelial cancer. CDR3s include the opening cysteine and the closing phenylalanine or tryptophan. The order of the fields is clone size, J gene, D gene, V gene, CDR3 protein, CDR3 DNA. The D gene is left open where the match is weak. Part of the rows lack a size; the others show once, few, many or a class for expanded clones.

-,TRBJ1-6,-,TRBV7-6,CASSSSKDSAASPLHF,TGTGCCAGCAGCTCTAGTAAGGACAGTGCCGCTTCACCCCTCCACTTT
-,TRBJ1-6,-,TRBV18,CASSPPGQYNSPLHF,TGTGCCAGCTCACCACCGGGGCAGTATAATTCACCCCTCCACTTT
-,TRBJ2-7,-,TRBV7-7,CASSLDRFDEQYF,TGTGCCAGCAGCTTAGACAGGTTTGACGAGCAGTACTTC
-,TRBJ1-6,-,TRBV25-1,CASSVQGNSPLHF,TGTGCCAGCAGTGTCCAGGGTAATTCACCCCTCCACTTT
-,TRBJ2-7,TRBD1,TRBV5-4,CASSSVGTDPYEQYF,TGTGCCAGCAGCTCTGTAGGGACAGACCCCTACGAGCAGTACTTC
-,TRBJ2-5,TRBD2,TRBV9,CASSYLAGGPNGETQYF,TGTGCCAGCAGCTACCTAGCGGGGGGGCCAAACGGAGAGACCCAGTACTTC
-,TRBJ2-1,-,TRBV5-6,CASSLSWTEGNNEQFF,TGTGCCAGCAGCCTAAGCTGGACAGAGGGTAACAATGAGCAGTTCTTC
once,TRBJ2-7,TRBD1,TRBV5-4,CASSFWDRGPGEQYF,TGTGCCAGCAGCTTTTGGGACAGGGGGCCAGGCGAGCAGTACTTC
-,TRBJ1-6,TRBD1,TRBV6-1,CASSEFVSGGGESPLHF,TGTGCCAGCAGTGAGTTTGTGTCAGGGGGAGGAGAGTCACCCCTCCACTTT
-,TRBJ1-2,-,TRBV28,CASSSSYYGYTF,TGTGCCAGCTCCTCGTCTTACTATGGCTACACCTTC
-,TRBJ1-5,-,TRBV28,CASSSLEQPQHF,TGTGCCAGCAGTTCGTTAGAACAGCCCCAGCATTTT
once,TRBJ1-6,-,TRBV28,CASSSVTYNSPLHF,TGTGCCAGCAGTTCGGTTACCTATAATTCACCCCTCCACTTT
-,TRBJ1-4,-,TRBV4-1,CASSQQNGEGEKLFF,TGCGCCAGCAGCCAGCAGAACGGGGAAGGGGAAAAACTGTTTTTT
-,TRBJ2-1,-,TRBV7-9,CASSLRVDEQFF,TGTGCCAGCAGCTTACGGGTCGATGAGCAGTTCTTC
-,TRBJ1-2,-,TRBV2,CASSADRGRHYGYTF,TGTGCCAGCAGTGCCGATCGTGGGAGGCACTATGGCTACACCTTC
-,TRBJ1-1,TRBD1,TRBV6-1,CASSGPGGIQTSAFF,TGTGCCAGCAGTGGGCCAGGGGGCATTCAAACGTCAGCTTTCTTT
-,TRBJ1-2,-,TRBV28,CASRAGGDGYTF,TGTGCCAGCAGGGCGGGGGGAGATGGCTACACCTTC
-,TRBJ2-7,-,TRBV5-1,CASSFEGDSYEQYF,TGCGCCAGCAGCTTTGAGGGGGACTCCTACGAGCAGTACTTC
once,TRBJ1-5,TRBD1,TRBV19,CASDFGTGGGNQPQHF,TGTGCCAGCGACTTCGGGACAGGGGGCGGCAATCAGCCCCAGCATTTT
-,TRBJ1-5,-,TRBV6-1,CASTPTGRDQPQHF,TGTGCCAGCACCCCAACAGGGAGGGATCAGCCCCAGCATTTT
few,TRBJ2-1,-,TRBV15,CATSRVRELYNEQFF,TGTGCCACCAGCAGAGTACGGGAGCTGTACAATGAGCAGTTCTTC
once,TRBJ2-2,TRBD2,TRBV5-4,CASSLGPTGSGGAGELFF,TGTGCCAGCAGCTTGGGGCCGACGGGCAGCGGGGGAGCCGGGGAGCTGTTTTTT
few,TRBJ1-6,-,TRBV7-2,CASSSGRGTEGNSPLHF,TGTGCCAGCAGCTCCGGGCGGGGGACTGAGGGTAATTCACCCCTCCACTTT
-,TRBJ1-2,-,TRBV11-2,CASSPRATEELGYTF,TGTGCCAGCAGCCCACGGGCCACGGAGGAACTCGGCTACACCTTC
-,TRBJ2-1,TRBD2,TRBV2,CASSSPSGGAYNEQFF,TGTGCCAGCAGTAGTCCTAGCGGGGGGGCGTACAATGAGCAGTTCTTC
-,TRBJ2-3,TRBD2,TRBV15,CATSRGRLAGHTDTQYF,TGTGCCACCAGCAGAGGGAGACTAGCGGGGCACACAGATACGCAGTATTTT
few,TRBJ1-1,-,TRBV6-1,CASSWGVGEDTEAFF,TGTGCCAGCAGCTGGGGGGTTGGGGAGGACACTGAAGCTTTCTTT
-,TRBJ1-5,TRBD1,TRBV7-9,CASSSGQGWNQPQHF,TGTGCCAGCAGCTCTGGACAGGGTTGGAATCAGCCCCAGCATTTT
-,TRBJ2-1,TRBD2,TRBV2,CASKRLAGGPEQFF,TGTGCCAGCAAACGACTAGCGGGGGGGCCTGAGCAGTTCTTC
-,TRBJ2-2,-,TRBV4-2,CASSQDRDYLTGELFF,TGTGCCAGCAGCCAAGATCGCGACTACCTCACCGGGGAGCTGTTTTTT
-,TRBJ1-5,TRBD1,TRBV28,CASSSRRTGNQPQHF,TGTGCCAGCAGTTCCCGACGGACAGGAAATCAGCCCCAGCATTTT
-,TRBJ1-1,-,TRBV28,CASSFWDYQNTEAFF,TGTGCCAGCAGTTTCTGGGACTACCAGAACACTGAAGCTTTCTTT
-,TRBJ1-1,TRBD1,TRBV4-1,CASSQTPPGGVSEAFF,TGCGCCAGCAGCCAAACCCCCCCAGGGGGCGTCTCTGAAGCTTTCTTT
-,TRBJ2-3,-,TRBV20-1,CSARDPGTQYF,TGCAGTGCTAGGGACCCAGGGACGCAGTATTTT
-,TRBJ2-6,-,TRBV7-3,CASSTDGGSGANVLTF,TGTGCCAGCAGCACTGACGGAGGCTCTGGGGCCAACGTCCTGACTTTC